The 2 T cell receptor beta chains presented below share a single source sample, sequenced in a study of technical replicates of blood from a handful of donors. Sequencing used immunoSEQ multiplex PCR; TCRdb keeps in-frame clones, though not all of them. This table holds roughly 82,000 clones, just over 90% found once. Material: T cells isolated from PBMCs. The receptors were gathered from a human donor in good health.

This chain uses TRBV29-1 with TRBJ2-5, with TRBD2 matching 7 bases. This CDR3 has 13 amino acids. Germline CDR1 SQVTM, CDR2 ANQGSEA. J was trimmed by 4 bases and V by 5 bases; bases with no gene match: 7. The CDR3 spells CSVRRELGETQYF. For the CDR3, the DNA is TGCAGCGTTAGGCGGGAGCTGGGAGAGACCCAGTACTTC.

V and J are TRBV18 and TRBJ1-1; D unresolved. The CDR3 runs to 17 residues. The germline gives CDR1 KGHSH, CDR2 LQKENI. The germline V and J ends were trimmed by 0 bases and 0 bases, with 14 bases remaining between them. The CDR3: CASSPPIELSMNTEAFF. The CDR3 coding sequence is TGTGCCAGCTCACCACCGATTGAGCTGTCCATGAACACTGAAGCTTTCTTT.